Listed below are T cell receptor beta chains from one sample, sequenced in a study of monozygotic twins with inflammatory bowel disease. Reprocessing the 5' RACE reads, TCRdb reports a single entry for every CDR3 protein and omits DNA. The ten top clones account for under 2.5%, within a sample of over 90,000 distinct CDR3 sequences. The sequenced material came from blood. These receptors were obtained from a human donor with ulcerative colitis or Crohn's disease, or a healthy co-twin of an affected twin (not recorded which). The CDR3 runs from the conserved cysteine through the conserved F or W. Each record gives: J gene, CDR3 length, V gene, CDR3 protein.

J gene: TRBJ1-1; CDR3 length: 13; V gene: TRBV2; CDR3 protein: CASSGGWDTEAFF
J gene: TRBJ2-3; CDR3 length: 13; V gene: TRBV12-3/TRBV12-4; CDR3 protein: CASRPLNTDTQYF
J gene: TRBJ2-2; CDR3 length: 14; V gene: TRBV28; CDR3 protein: CASRISGGAGELFF
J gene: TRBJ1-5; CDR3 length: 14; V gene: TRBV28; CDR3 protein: CASSLLREVQPQHF
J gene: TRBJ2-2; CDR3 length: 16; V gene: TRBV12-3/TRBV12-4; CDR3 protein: CASRVSSAGKAGELFF
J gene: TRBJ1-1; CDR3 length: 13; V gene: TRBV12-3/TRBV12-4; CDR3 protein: CASSVEEAPEAFF
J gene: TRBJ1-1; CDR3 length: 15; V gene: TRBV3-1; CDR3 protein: CASSRTRGQNTEAFF
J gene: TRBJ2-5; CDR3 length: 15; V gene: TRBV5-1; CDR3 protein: CASSGTGGQGETQYF
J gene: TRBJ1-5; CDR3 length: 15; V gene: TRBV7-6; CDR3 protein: CASSLGQGNNQPQHF
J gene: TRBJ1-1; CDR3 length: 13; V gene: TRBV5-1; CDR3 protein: CASSWTQNTEAFF
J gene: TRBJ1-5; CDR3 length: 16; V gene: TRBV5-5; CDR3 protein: CASSPGTGVSNQPQHF
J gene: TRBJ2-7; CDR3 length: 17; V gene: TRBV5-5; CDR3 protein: CASSLAGHERASYEQYF
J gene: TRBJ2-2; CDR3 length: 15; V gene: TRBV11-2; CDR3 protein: CASSSLGGNTGELFF
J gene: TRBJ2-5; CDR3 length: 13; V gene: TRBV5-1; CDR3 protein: CASSLNTGETQYF
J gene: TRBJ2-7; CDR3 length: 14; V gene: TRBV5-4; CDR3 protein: CASSLASGEYEQYF
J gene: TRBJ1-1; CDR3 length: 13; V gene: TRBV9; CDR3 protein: CASSVRGTTEAFF
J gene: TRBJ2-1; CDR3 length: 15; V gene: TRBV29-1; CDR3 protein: CSEGAGGNSYNEQFF
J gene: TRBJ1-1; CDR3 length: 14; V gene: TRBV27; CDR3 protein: CASIETGLSAEAFF
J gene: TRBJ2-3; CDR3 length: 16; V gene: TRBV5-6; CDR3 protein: CASSLVQGFLTDTQYF
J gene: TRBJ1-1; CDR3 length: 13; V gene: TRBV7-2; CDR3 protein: CASRIQANTEAFF
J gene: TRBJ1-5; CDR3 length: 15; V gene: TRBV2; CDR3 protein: CASRTGQGKIQPQHF
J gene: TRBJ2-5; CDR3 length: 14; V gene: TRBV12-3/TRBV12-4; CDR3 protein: CASSPRRDRETQYF
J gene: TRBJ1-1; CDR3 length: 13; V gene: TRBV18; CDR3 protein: CASAQGVDTEAFF
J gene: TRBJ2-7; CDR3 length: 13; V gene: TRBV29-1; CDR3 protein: CSVEQGDTHEQYF
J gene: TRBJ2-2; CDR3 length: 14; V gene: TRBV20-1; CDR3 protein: CSARPGSGTGELFF
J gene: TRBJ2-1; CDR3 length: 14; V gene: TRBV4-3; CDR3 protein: CASSLFTNNNEQFF
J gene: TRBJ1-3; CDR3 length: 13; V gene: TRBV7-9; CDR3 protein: CASSLAGANTIYF
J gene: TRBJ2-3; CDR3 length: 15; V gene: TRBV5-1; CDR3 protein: CASSLGQGRGDTQYF
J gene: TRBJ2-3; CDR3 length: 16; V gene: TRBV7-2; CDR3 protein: CASSPPAARWGDTQYF
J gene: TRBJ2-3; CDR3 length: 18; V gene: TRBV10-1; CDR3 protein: CASSDPGETSGGPDTQYF
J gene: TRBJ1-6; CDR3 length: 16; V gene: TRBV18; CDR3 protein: CASSPGQSSYNSPLHF
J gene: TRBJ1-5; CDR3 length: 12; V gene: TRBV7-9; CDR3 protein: CASSFSSQKPHF
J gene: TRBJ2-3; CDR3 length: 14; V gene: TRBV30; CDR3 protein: CAWRTSGGLDTQYF
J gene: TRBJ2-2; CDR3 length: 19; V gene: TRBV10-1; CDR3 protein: CASSEALPKPTLNTGELFF
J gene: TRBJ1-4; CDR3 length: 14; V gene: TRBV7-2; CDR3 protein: CASSSRGINEKLFF
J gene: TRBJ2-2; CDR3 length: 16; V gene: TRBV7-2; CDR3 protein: CASSHRLAGVIGELFF
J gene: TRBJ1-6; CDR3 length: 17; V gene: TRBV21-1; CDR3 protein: CASSKSDRSSYNSPLHF
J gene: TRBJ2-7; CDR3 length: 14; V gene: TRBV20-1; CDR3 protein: CSAKGQAINYEQYF
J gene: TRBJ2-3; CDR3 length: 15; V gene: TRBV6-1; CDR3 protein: CASSPLRGGQHTQYF
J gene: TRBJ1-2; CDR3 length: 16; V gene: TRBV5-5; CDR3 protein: CASSPGQGFLGYGYTF
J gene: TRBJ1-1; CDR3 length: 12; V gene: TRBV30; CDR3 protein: CAWSAGNTEAFF
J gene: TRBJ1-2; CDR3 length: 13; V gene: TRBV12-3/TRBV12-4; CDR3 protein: CASSPDSSYGYTF
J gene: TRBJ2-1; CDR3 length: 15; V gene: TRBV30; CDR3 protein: CAWSEGTSPYNEQFF
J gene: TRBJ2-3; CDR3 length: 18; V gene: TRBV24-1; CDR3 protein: CATSDPPGGEGSTDTQYF
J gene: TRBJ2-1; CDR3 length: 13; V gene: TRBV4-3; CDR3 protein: CASSRKLQNEQFF
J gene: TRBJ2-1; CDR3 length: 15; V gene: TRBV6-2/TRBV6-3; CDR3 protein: CASSYSGLAAREQFF
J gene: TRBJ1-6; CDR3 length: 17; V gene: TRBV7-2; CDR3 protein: CASSSKDRSSYNSPLHF
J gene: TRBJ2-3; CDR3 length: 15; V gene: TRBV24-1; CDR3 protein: CATSVLAGSTDTQYF
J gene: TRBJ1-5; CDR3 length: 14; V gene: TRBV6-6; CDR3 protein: CAAARDSVNQPQHF